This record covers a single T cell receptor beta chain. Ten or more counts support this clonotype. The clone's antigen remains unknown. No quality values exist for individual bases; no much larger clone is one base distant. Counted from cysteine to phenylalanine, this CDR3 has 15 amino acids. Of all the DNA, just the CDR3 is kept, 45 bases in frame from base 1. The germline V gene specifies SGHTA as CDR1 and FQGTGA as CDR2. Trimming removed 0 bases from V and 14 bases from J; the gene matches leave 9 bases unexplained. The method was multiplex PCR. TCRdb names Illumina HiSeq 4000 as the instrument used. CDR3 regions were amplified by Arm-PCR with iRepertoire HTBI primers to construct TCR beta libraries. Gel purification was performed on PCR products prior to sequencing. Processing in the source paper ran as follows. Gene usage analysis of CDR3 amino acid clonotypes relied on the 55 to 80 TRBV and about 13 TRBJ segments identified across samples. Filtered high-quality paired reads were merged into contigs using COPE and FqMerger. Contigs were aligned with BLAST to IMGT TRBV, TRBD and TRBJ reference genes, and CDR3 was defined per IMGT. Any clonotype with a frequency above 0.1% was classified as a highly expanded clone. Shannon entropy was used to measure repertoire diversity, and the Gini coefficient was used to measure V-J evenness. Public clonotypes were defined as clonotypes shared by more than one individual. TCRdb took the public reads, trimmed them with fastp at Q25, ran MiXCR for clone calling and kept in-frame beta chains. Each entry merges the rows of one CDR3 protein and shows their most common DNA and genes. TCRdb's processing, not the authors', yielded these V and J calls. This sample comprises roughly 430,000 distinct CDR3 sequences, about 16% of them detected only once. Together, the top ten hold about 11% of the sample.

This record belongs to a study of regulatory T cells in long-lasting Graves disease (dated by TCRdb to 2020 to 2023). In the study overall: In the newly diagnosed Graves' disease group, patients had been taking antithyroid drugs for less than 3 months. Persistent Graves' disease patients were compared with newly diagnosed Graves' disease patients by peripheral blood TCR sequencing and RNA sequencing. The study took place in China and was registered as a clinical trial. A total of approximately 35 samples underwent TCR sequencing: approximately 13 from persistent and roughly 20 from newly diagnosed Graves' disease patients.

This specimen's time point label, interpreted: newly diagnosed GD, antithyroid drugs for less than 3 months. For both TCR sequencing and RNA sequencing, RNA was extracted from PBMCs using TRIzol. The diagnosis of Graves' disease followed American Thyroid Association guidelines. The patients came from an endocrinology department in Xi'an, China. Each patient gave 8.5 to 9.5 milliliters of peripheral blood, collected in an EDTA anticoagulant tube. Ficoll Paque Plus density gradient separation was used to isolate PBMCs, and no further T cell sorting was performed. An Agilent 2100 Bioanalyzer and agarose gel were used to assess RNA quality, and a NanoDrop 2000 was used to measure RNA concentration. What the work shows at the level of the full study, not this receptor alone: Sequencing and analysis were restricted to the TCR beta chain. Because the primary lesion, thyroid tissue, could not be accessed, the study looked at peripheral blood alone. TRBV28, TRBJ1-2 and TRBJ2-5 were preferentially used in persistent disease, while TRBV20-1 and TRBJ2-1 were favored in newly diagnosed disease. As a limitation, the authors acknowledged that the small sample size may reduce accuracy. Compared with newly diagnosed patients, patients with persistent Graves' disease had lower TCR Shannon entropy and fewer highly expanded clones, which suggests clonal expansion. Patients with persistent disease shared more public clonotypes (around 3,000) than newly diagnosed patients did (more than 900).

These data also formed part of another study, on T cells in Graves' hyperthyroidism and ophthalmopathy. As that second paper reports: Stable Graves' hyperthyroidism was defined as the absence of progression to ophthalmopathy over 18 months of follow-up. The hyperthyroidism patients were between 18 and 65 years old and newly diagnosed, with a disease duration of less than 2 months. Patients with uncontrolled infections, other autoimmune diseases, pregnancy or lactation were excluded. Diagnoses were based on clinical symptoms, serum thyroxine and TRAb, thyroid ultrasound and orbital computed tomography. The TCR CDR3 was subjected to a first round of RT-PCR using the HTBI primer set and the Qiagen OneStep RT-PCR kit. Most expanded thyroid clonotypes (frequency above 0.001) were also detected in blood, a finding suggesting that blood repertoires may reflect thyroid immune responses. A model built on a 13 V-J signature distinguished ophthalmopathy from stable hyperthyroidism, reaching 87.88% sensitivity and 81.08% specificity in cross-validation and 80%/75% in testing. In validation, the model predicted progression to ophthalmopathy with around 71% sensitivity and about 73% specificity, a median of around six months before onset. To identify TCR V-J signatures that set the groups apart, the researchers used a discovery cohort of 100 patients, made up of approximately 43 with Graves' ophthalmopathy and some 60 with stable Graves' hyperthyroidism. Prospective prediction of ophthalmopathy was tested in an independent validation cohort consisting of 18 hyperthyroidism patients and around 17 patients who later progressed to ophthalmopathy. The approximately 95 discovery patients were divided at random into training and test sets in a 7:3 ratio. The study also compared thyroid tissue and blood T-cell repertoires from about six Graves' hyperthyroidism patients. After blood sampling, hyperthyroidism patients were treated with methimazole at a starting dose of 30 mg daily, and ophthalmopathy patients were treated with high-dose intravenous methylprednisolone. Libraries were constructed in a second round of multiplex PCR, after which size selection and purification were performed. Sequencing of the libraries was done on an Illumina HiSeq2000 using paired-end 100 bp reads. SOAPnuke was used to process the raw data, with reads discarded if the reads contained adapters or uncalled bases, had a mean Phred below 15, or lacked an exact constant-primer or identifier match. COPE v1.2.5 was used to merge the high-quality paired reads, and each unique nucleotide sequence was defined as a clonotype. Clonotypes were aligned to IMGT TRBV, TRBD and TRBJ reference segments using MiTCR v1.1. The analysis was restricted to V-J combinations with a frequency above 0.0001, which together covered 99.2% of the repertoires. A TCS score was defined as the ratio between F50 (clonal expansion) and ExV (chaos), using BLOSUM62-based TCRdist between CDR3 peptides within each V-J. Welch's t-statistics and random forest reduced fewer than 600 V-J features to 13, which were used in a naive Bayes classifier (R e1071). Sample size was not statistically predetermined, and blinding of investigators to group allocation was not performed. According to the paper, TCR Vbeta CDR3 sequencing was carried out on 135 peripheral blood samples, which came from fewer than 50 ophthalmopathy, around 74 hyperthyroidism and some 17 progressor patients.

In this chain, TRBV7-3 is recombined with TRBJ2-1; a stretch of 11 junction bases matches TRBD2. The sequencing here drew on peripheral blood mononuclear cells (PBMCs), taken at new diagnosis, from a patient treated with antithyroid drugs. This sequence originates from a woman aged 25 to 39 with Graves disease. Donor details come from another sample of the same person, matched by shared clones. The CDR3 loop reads CASSLTRTSGSIKFF. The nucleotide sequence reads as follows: TGTGCCAGCAGCTTAACCCGAACTAGCGGGAGTATTAAGTTCTTC.